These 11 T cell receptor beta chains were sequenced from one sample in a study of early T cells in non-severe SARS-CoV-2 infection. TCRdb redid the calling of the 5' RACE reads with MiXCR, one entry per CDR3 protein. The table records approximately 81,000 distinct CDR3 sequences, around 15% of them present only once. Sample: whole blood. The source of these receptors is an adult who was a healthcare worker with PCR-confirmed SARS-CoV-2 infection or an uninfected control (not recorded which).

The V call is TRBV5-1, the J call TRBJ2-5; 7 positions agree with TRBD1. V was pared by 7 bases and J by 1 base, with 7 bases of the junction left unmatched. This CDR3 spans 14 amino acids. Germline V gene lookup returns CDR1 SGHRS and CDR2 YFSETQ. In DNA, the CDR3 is TGCGCCAGCGGGACGAACAGGGGCCAAGAGACCCAGTACTTC. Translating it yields CASGTNRGQETQYF.

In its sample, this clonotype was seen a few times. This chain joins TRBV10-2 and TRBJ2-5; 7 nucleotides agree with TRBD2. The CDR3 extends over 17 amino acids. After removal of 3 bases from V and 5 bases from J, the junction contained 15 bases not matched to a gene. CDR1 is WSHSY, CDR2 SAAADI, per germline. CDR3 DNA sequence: TGCGCCAGCAGTGAAAACCTCGCGGGGGTTGAGAGGGAGACCCAGTACTTC. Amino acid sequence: CASSENLAGVERETQYF.

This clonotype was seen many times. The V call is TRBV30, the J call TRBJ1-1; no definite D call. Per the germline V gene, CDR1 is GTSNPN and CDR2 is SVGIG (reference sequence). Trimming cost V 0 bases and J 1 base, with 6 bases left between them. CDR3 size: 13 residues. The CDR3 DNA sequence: TGTGCCTGGAGTGTACGGGGGAACACTGAAGCTTTCTTT. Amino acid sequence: CAWSVRGNTEAFF.

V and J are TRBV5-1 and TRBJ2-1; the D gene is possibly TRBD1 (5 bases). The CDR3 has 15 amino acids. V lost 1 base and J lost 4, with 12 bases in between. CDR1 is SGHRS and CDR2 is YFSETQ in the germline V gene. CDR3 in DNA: TGCGCCAGCAGCTTGATTGACAGTATATACAATGAGCAGTTCTTC. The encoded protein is CASSLIDSIYNEQFF.

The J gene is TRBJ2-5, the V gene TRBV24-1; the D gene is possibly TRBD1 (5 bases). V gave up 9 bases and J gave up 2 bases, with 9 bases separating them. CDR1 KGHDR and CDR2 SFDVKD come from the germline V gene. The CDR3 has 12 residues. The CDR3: CATQGSQETQYF. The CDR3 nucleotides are TGTGCCACCCAGGGAAGTCAAGAGACCCAGTACTTC.

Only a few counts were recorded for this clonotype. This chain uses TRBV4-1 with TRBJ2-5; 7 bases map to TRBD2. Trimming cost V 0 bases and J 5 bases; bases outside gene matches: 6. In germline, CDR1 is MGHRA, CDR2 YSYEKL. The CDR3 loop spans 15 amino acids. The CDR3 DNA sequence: TGCGCCAGCAGCCAAGATCTATCGGGAGGTGAGACCCAGTACTTC. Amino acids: CASSQDLSGGETQYF.

In DNA form, the CDR3 reads TGTGCCAGCAGCTCCAGGGAAAGGAGCACTGAAGCTTTCTTT. Translated: CASSSRERSTEAFF. This chain joins TRBV7-9 and TRBJ1-1; the D gene is possibly TRBD1 (5 bases). V was shortened by 4 bases and J by 4 bases, with 13 bases between the two germline ends. Germline CDR1 SEHNR, CDR2 FQNEAQ (reference sequence). There are 14 residues in the CDR3.

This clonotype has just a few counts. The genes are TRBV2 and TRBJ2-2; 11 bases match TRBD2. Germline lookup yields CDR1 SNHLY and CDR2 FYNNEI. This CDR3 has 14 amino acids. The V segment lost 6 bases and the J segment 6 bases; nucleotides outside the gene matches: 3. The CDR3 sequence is CASRGLAVAGELFF. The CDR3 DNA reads TGTGCCAGCAGGGGACTAGCGGTGGCCGGGGAGCTGTTTTTT.

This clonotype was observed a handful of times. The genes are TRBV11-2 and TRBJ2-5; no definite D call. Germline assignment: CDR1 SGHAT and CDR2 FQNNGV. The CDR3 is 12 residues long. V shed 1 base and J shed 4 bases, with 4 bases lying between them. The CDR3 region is CASSLVRETQYF. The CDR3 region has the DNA TGTGCCAGCAGCTTAGTGAGAGAGACCCAGTACTTC. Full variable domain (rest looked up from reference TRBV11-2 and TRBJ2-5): EAGVAQSPRYKIIEKRQSVAFWCNPISGHATLYWYQQILGQGPKLLIQFQNNGVVDDSQLPKDRFSAERLKGVDSTLKIQPAKLEDSAVYLCASSLVRETQYFGPGTRLLVL.

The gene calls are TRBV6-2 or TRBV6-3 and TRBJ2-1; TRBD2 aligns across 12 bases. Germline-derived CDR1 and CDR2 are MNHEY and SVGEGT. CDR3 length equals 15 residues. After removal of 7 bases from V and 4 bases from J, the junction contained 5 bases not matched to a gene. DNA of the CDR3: TGTGCCAGCACCCTAGCGGGGGGGCATTACAATGAGCAGTTCTTC. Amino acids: CASTLAGGHYNEQFF.

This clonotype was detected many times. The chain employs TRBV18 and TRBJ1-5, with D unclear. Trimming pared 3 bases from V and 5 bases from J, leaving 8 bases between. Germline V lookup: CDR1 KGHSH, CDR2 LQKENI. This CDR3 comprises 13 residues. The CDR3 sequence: CASSPTYYQPQHF. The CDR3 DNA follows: TGTGCCAGCTCACCCACATACTATCAGCCCCAGCATTTT.